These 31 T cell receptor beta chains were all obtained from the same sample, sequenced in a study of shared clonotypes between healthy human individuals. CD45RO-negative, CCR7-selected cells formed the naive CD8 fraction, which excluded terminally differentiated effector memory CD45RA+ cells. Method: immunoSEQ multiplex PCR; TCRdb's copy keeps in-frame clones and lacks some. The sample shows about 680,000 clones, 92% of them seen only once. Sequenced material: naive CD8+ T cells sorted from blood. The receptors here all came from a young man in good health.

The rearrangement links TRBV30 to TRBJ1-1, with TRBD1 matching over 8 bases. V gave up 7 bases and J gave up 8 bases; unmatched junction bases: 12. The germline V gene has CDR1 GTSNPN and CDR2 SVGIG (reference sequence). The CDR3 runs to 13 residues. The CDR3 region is CALNRGFGREAFF. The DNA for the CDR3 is TGTGCCTTGAACAGGGGGTTCGGAAGGGAAGCTTTCTTT.

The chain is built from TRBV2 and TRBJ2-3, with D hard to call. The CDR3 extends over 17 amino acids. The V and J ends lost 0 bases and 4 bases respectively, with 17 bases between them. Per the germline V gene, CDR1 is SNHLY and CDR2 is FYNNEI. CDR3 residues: CASSEATPLPPADTQYF. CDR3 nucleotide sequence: TGTGCCAGCAGTGAAGCAACTCCACTCCCACCTGCAGATACGCAGTATTTT.

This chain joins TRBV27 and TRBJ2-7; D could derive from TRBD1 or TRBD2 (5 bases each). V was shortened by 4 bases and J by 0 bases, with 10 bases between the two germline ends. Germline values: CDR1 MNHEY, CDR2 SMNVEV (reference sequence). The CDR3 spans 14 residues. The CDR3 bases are TGTGCCAGCAGTTCTGCAGGGAGCTCCTACGAGCAGTACTTC. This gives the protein CASSSAGSSYEQYF.

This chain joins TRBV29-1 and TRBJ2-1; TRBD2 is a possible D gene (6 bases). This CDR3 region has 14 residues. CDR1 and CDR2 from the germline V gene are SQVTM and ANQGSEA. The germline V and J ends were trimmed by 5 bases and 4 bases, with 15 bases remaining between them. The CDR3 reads CSVPITGTYNEQFF. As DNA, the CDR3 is TGCAGCGTTCCAATCACCGGGACTTACAATGAGCAGTTCTTC.

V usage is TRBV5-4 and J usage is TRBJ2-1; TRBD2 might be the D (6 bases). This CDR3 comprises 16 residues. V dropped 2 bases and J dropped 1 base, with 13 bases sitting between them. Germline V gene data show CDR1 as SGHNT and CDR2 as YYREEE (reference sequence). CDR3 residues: CASSFTGVGSYNEQFF. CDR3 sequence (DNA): TGTGCCAGCAGCTTTACGGGAGTAGGGTCCTACAATGAGCAGTTCTTC.

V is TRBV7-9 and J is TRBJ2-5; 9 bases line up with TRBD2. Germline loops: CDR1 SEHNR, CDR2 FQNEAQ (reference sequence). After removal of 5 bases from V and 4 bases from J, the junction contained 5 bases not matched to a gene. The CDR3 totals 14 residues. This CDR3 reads CASSHSGSGETQYF. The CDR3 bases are TGTGCCAGCAGCCATAGCGGGAGCGGAGAGACCCAGTACTTC.

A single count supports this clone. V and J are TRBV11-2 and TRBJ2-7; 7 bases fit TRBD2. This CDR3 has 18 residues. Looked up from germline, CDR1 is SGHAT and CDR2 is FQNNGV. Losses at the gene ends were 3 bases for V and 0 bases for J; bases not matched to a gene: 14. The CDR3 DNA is TGTGCCAGCAGCTTTCCCACGGAGGAGCTAGCGGCCTCCTACGAGCAGTACTTC. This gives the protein CASSFPTEELAASYEQYF.

As DNA, the CDR3 is TGTGCCAGCACCACGGGAGGGGGCTATGAGCAGTTCTTC. This translates into CASTTGGGYEQFF. V is TRBV6-5 and J is TRBJ2-1, with a tentative D call TRBD2 (8 bases). Per germline, CDR1 MNHEY and CDR2 SVGAGI. V was shortened by 7 bases and J by 8 bases, with 15 bases between the two germline ends. CDR3 length: 13 residues.

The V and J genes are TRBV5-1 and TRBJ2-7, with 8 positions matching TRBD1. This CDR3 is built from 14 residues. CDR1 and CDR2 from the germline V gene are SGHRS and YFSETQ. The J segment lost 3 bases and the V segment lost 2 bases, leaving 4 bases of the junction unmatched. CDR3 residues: CASSFWTGSYEQYF. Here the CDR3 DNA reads TGCGCCAGCAGCTTTTGGACAGGGAGCTACGAGCAGTACTTC.

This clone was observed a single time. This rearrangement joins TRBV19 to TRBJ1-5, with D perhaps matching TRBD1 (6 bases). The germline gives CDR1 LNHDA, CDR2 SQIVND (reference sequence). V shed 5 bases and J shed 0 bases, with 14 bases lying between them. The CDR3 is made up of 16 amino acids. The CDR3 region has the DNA TGTGCCAGTAGTGGGGAGACAGGTTATAGCAATCAGCCCCAGCATTTT. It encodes CASSGETGYSNQPQHF.

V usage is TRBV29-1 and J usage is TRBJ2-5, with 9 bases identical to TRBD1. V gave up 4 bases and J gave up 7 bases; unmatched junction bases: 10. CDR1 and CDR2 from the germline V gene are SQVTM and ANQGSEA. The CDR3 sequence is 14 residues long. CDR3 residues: CSVVPRQGEGTQYF. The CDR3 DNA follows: TGCAGCGTTGTCCCCCGACAGGGGGAAGGGACCCAGTACTTC.

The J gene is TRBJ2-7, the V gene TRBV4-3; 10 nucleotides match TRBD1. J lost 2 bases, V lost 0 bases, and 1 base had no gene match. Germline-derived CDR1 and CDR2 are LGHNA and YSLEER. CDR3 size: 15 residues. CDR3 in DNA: TGCGCCAGCAGCCAAGACGGACAGGGGGCCTACGAGCAGTACTTC. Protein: CASSQDGQGAYEQYF.

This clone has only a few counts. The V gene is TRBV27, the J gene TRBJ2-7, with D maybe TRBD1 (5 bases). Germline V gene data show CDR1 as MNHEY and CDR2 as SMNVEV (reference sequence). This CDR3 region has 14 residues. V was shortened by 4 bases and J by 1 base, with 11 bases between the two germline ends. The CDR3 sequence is CASSWARESYEQYF. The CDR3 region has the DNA TGTGCCAGCAGTTGGGCCAGGGAATCCTACGAGCAGTACTTC.

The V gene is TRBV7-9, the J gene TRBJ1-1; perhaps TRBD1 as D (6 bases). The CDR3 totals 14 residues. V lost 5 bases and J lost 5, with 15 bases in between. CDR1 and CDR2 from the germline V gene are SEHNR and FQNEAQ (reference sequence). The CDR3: CASSHGTRGTEAFF. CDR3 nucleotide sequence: TGTGCCAGCAGCCACGGGACCAGGGGTACTGAAGCTTTCTTT.

The CDR3 loop is CAGRQGVNTEAFF. CDR3 DNA: TGTGCCGGTAGACAGGGTGTGAACACTGAAGCTTTCTTT. This sequence joins TRBV30 and TRBJ1-1; 7 nucleotides agree with TRBD1. Germline CDR1 is GTSNPN and CDR2 is SVGIG (reference sequence). The CDR3 sequence is 13 residues long. J gave up 0 bases and V 8 bases, and 6 bases lay outside the gene matches.

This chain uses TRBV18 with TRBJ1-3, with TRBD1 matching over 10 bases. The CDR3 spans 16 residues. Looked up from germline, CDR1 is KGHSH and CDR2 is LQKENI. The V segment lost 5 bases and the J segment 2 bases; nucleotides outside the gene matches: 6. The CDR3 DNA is TGTGCCAGCTCAAGGACAGGGGGTACGCCTGGAAACACCATATATTTT. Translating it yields CASSRTGGTPGNTIYF.

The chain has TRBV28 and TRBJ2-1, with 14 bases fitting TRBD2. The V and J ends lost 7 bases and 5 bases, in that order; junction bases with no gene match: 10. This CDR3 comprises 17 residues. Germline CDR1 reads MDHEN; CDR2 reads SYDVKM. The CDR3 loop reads CASKRGTSGSRDNEQFF. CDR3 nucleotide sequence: TGTGCCAGCAAAAGAGGGACTAGCGGGAGCCGAGACAATGAGCAGTTCTTC.

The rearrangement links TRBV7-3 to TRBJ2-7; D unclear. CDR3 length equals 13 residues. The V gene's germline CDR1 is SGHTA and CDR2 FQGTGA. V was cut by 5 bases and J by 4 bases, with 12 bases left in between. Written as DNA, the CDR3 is TGTGCCAGCAGCATAGGACCGTTATACGAGCAGTACTTC. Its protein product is CASSIGPLYEQYF.

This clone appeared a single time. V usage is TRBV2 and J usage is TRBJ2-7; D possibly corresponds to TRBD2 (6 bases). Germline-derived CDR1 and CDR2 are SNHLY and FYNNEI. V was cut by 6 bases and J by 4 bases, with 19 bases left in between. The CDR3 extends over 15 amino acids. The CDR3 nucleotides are TGTGCCAGCAGGTCACCCCGGGACTCGCTATACGAGCAGTACTTC. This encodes CASRSPRDSLYEQYF.

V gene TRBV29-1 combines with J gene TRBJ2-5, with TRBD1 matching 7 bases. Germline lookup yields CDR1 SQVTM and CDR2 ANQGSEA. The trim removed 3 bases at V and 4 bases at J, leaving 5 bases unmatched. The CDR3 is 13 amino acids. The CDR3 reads CSVDWDSGETQYF. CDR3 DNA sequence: TGCAGCGTTGACTGGGACAGTGGAGAGACCCAGTACTTC.

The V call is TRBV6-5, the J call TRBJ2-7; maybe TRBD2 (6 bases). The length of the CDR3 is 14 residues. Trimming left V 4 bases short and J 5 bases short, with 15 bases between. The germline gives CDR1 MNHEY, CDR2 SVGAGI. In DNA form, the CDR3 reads TGTGCCAGCAGTTCCCGGGACTCCCCCAACGAGCAGTACTTC. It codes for CASSSRDSPNEQYF.

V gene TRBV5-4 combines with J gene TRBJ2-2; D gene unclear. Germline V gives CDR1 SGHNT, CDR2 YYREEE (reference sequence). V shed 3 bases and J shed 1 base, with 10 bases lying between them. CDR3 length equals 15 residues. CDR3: CASSSGPGNTGELFF. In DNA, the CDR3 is TGTGCCAGCAGCTCCGGTCCGGGGAACACCGGGGAGCTGTTTTTT.

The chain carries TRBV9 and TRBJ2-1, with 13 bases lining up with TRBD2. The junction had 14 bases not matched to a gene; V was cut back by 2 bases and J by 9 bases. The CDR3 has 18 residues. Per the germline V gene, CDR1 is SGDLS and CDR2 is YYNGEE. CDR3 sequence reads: CASSVRPLGLAGIVEQFF. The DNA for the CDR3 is TGTGCCAGCAGCGTCCGACCCTTGGGACTAGCGGGAATTGTTGAGCAGTTCTTC.

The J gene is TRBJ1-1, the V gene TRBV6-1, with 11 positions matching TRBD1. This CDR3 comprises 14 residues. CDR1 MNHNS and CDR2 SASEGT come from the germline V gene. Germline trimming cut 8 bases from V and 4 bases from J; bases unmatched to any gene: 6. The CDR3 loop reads CASDLGQGGTEAFF. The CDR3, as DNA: TGTGCCAGCGATTTGGGACAGGGGGGCACTGAAGCTTTCTTT.

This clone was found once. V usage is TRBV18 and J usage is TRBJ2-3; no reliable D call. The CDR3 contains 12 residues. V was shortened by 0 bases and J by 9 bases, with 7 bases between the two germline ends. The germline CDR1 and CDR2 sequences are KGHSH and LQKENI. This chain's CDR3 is CASSPPLSTQYF. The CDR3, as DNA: TGTGCCAGCTCACCACCCCTATCGACGCAGTATTTT.

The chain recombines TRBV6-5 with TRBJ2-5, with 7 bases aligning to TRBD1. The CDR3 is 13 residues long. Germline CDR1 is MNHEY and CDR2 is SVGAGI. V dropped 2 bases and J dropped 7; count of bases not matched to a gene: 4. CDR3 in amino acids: CASSYGGQLTQYF. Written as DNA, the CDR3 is TGTGCCAGCAGTTACGGGGGACAGCTGACCCAGTACTTC.

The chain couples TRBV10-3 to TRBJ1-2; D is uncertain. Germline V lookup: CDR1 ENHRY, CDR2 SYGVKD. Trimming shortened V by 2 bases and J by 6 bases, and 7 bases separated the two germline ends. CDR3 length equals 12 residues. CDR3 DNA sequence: TGTGCCATCAGTGAGAGGCCGGATGGCTACACCTTC. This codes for CAISERPDGYTF.

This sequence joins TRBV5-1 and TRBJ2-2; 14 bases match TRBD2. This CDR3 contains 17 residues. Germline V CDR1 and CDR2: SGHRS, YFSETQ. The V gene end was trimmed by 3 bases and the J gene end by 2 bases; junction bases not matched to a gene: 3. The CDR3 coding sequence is TGCGCCAGCAGCTACGGACTAGCGGGAGGTAACACCGGGGAGCTGTTTTTT. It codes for CASSYGLAGGNTGELFF.

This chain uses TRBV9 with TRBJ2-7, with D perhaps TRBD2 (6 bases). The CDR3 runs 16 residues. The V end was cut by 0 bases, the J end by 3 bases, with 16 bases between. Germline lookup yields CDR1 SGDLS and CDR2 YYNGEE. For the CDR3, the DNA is TGTGCCAGCAGCGTAGGACTAGAACTCTATGACTACGAGCAGTACTTC. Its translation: CASSVGLELYDYEQYF.

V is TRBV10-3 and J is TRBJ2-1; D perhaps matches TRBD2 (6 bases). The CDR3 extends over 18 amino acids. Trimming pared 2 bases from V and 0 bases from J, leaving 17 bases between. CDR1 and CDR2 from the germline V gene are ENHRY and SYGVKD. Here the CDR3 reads CAISEGGFGHGSYNEQFF. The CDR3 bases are TGTGCCATCAGTGAGGGGGGGTTTGGGCACGGCTCCTACAATGAGCAGTTCTTC.

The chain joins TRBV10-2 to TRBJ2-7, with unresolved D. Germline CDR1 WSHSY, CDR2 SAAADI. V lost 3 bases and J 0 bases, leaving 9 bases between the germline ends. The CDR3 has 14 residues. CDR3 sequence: CASSDGPDSYEQYF. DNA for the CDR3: TGCGCCAGCAGTGATGGGCCGGACTCCTACGAGCAGTACTTC.